The present T cell receptor beta chain was sequenced within a study of CD8 T cells in Susac syndrome. A quantity of about 0.5 to 1 ug RNA underwent reverse transcription using random hexamers. MiXCR, run by TCRdb on the immunoSEQ multiplex PCR reads, gives a single entry per CDR3 protein. The table includes approximately 75,000 distinct CDR3 sequences, roughly 94% detected once. The sequenced sample was CD8+ T cells from PBMCs. The receptor was isolated from a human donor in good health.

DNA for the CDR3: TGTGCCATCAGTGCTGTGGGGGCGCGAACCGGGGAGCTGTTTTTT. Translating it yields CAISAVGARTGELFF. The chain employs TRBV10-3 and TRBJ2-2; TRBD1 is a possible D gene (6 bases). Trimming removed 4 bases from V and 5 bases from J, with 14 bases in between. The CDR3 sequence is 15 residues long. Germline V CDR1 and CDR2: ENHRY, SYGVKD.